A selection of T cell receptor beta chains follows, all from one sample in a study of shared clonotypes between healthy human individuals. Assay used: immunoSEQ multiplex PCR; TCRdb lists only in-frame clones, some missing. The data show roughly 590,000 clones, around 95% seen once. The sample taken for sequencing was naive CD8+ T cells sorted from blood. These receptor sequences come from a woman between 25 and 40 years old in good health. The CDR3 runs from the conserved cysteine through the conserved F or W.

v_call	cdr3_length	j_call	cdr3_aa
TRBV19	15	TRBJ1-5	CASSRWGADNQPQHF
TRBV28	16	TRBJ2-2	CASSQIAGLNTGELFF
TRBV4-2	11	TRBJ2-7	CASSQAPFLYF
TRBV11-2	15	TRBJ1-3	CASSLDRTHGNTIYF
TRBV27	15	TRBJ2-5	CASSPLGWQGETQYF
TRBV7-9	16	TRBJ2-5	CASSPRGLAGEETQYF
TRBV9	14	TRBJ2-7	CASSVGTGAYEQYF
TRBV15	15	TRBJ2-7	CATSRDLGQAHEQYF
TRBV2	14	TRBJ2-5	CASSAGTGAETQYF
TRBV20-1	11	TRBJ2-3	CSAPGRDTQYF
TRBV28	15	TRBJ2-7	CASSWGTGGVGEQYF
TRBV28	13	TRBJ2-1	CASSLSAGSEQFF
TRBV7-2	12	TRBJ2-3	CASSSRGDTQYF
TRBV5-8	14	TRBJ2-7	CASSLVRQAYEQYF
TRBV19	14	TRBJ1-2	CASSTRTVGYGYTF
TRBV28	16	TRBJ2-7	CASSLSLQGAGNEQYF
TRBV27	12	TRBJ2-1	CASSLLGDEQFF
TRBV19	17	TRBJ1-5	CASLDPLREKGNQPQHF
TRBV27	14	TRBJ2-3	CASSLSLHTDTQYF
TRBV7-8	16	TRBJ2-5	CASSIPDRPGGETQYF
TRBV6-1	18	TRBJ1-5	CASSGRTGDRYSNQPQHF
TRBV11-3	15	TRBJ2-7	CASSTTSGYSYEQYF
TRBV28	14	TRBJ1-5	CASNRDYSNQPQHF
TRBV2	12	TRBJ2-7	CAARGVGEEQYF